One and the same sample provided the 19 T cell receptor beta chains below, sequenced in a study of blood T cell repertoires in COVID-19. TCRdb keeps only in-frame clones here, not all; method: immunoSEQ multiplex PCR. The sample lists approximately 230,000 clones, 85% to 90% occurring once. Sequencing was carried out using PBMCs or T cells enriched from blood (not recorded which). These receptors originate from a man aged 35 to 55 who had recovered from COVID-19.

The chain links TRBV6-5 to TRBJ2-1, with TRBD1 matching over 7 bases. Germline CDR1 MNHEY, CDR2 SVGAGI. The J segment lost 5 bases and the V segment lost 6 bases, leaving 4 bases of the junction unmatched. The length of the CDR3 is 13 residues. In nucleotides, the CDR3 is TGTGCCAGCAGAAGACAGGGCCACAATGAGCAGTTCTTC. Residues: CASRRQGHNEQFF.

The rearrangement uses TRBV28 and TRBJ2-7; weak D call: TRBD2 (5 bases). CDR1 is MDHEN and CDR2 is SYDVKM in the germline V gene. The CDR3 is 15 residues long. V was clipped by 2 bases and J by 5 bases, with 16 bases between them. DNA of the CDR3: TGTGCCAGCAGTTTACCGTCTACGGAGAGGGACGAGCAGTACTTC. Translating it yields CASSLPSTERDEQYF.

The chain has TRBV5-1 and TRBJ1-5; the D is unclear. This CDR3 is 13 amino acids long. Trimming left V 0 bases short and J 2 bases short, with 3 bases between. CDR1 and CDR2 from the germline V gene are SGHRS and YFSETQ. The CDR3 DNA reads as TGCGCCAGCAGCTTGGCCGGCAATCAGCCCCAGCATTTT. It specifies CASSLAGNQPQHF. The variable domain in full, with the rest retrieved from reference TRBV5-1 and TRBJ1-5, is KAGVTQTPRYLIKTRGQQVTLSCSPISGHRSVSWYQQTPGQGLQFLFEYFSETQRNKGNFPGRFSGRQFSNSRSEMNVSTLELGDSALYLCASSLAGNQPQHFGDGTRLSIL.

The chain uses TRBV30 and TRBJ1-2; 7 bases are shared with TRBD1. The CDR3 has 17 amino acids. The germline CDR1 and CDR2 sequences are GTSNPN and SVGIG (reference sequence). With 5 bases clipped from V and 0 bases from J, the junction kept 15 bases outside the gene matches. This CDR3 is CAWETKGATAANYGYTF. Written as DNA, the CDR3 is TGTGCCTGGGAGACGAAGGGGGCGACAGCCGCTAACTATGGCTACACCTTC.

The sample holds a few counts of this clone. The V and J genes are TRBV9 and TRBJ1-2; TRBD1 might be the D (6 bases). This CDR3 spans 17 amino acids. V was pared by 0 bases and J by 7 bases, with 22 bases between. Germline loops: CDR1 SGDLS, CDR2 YYNGEE. The DNA of the CDR3 is TGTGCCAGCAGCGTAGGAGGGTTGGGGGCGCTCAGTGTTGGCTACACCTTC. It codes for CASSVGGLGALSVGYTF.

The chain links TRBV30 to TRBJ1-1; TRBD1 matches at 8 bases. The CDR3 runs 13 residues. With 2 bases clipped from V and 1 base from J, the junction kept 0 bases outside the gene matches. CDR1 is GTSNPN and CDR2 is SVGIG in the germline V gene (reference sequence). This CDR3 is CAWSQGANTEAFF. CDR3 sequence (DNA): TGTGCCTGGAGTCAGGGGGCGAACACTGAAGCTTTCTTT.

This chain joins TRBV7-6 and TRBJ1-1; D remains ambiguous. Germline V CDR1 and CDR2: SGHVS, FNYEAQ. This CDR3 region has 14 residues. Trimming shortened V by 1 base and J by 0 bases, and 6 bases separated the two germline ends. The CDR3 here is CASSLEAVNTEAFF. CDR3 bases: TGTGCCAGCAGCTTAGAGGCGGTGAACACTGAAGCTTTCTTT.

The genes are TRBV28 and TRBJ1-5; D is unclear. Germline CDR1 and CDR2: MDHEN and SYDVKM. The CDR3 extends over 13 amino acids. V gave up 6 bases and J gave up 2 bases, with 8 bases separating them. In DNA form, the CDR3 reads TGTGCCAGCAGGGAAGCGGGCAATCAGCCCCAGCATTTT. It encodes CASREAGNQPQHF.

The chain joins TRBV7-2 to TRBJ2-5, with 8 nucleotides matching TRBD2. CDR1 is SGHTA, CDR2 FQGNSA, per germline. Losses at the gene ends were 5 bases for V and 2 bases for J; bases not matched to a gene: 7. This CDR3 region has 15 residues. DNA for the CDR3: TGTGCCAGCAGCCTTACTAGCGGATCGCAAGAGACCCAGTACTTC. Protein: CASSLTSGSQETQYF.

The V call is TRBV9, the J call TRBJ1-3, with D tentatively TRBD1 (6 bases). This CDR3 has 16 amino acids. V lost 0 bases and J lost 0, with 10 bases in between. Germline V gene sequence: CDR1 SGDLS, CDR2 YYNGEE. The CDR3 sequence is CASSVVAQGSGNTIYF. DNA for the CDR3: TGTGCCAGCAGCGTAGTTGCACAGGGCTCTGGAAACACCATATATTTT.

The rearrangement uses TRBV4-2 and TRBJ2-5; 7 bases are shared with TRBD2. CDR3 length: 14 amino acids. Looked up from germline, CDR1 is LGHNA and CDR2 is YNFKEQ. The ends lost 1 base at V and 5 bases at J; junction bases unmatched: 4. CDR3 amino acids: CASSQATSAETQYF. The CDR3 DNA follows: TGTGCCAGCAGCCAAGCCACTAGCGCCGAGACCCAGTACTTC.

The chain is built from TRBV6-5 and TRBJ2-7, with 7 bases aligning to TRBD2. The germline gives CDR1 MNHEY, CDR2 SVGAGI. After removal of 8 bases from V and 0 bases from J, the junction contained 7 bases not matched to a gene. The CDR3 covers 14 residues. In DNA form, the CDR3 reads TGTGCCAGCGTGCCCCGGGACTACTCCTACGAGCAGTACTTC. Its translation: CASVPRDYSYEQYF.

The J gene is TRBJ1-5, the V gene TRBV7-9; no definite D call. The CDR3 is made up of 13 amino acids. Trimming took off 4 bases at V and 0 bases at J, with 4 bases between the two ends. Germline V lookup: CDR1 SEHNR, CDR2 FQNEAQ (reference sequence). CDR3 amino acids: CASSSGSNQPQHF. CDR3 nucleotides: TGTGCCAGCAGCTCCGGTAGCAATCAGCCCCAGCATTTT.

The CDR3 here is CAGNRGGNYGYTF. CDR3 sequence (DNA): TGTGCCGGCAACAGGGGAGGCAACTATGGCTACACCTTC. The V gene is TRBV6-5, the J gene TRBJ1-2; TRBD1 aligns across 7 bases. The CDR3 is 13 residues long. Germline CDR1 is MNHEY and CDR2 is SVGAGI. The V gene end was trimmed by 11 bases and the J gene end by 2 bases; junction bases not matched to a gene: 8.

This chain joins TRBV5-8 and TRBJ2-7; D is perhaps TRBD2 (5 bases). The V end was cut by 4 bases, the J end by 0 bases, with 8 bases between. Looked up from germline, CDR1 is SGHTS and CDR2 is YDEGEE. There are 13 residues in the CDR3. In DNA, the CDR3 is TGTGCCAGCAGCGGCGGGCCCTCCTACGAGCAGTACTTC. Protein product: CASSGGPSYEQYF.

The chain carries TRBV15 and TRBJ1-5; tentative D call: TRBD1 (5 bases). This CDR3 is 13 amino acids long. Trimming removed 1 base from V and 8 bases from J, with 9 bases in between. CDR1 is LNHNV, CDR2 YYDKDF, per germline (reference sequence). CDR3 protein: CATSRGGVEPQHF. CDR3 nucleotide sequence: TGTGCCACCAGCAGAGGGGGGGTAGAGCCCCAGCATTTT. The whole variable domain, remainder taken from reference TRBV15 and TRBJ1-5, is DAMVIQNPRYQVTQFGKPVTLSCSQTLNHNVMYWYQQKSSQAPKLLFHYYDKDFNNEADTPDNFQSRRPNTSFCFLDIRSPGLGDTAMYLCATSRGGVEPQHFGDGTRLSIL.

The chain recombines TRBV9 with TRBJ1-1; D gene uncertain. Trimming cost V 4 bases and J 1 base, with 11 bases left between them. There are 14 residues in the CDR3. Germline CDR1 SGDLS, CDR2 YYNGEE. The DNA of the CDR3 is TGTGCCAGCAGCCCCCGTTCGGGGAACACTGAAGCTTTCTTT. It encodes CASSPRSGNTEAFF.

In its sample, this clone was seen once. The chain combines TRBV2 with TRBJ2-7; 12 nucleotides agree with TRBD2. The CDR3 loop spans 16 amino acids. Germline CDR1 reads SNHLY; CDR2 reads FYNNEI. The J segment lost 2 bases and the V segment lost 5 bases, leaving 7 bases of the junction unmatched. CDR3 residues: CASSSRTSGTPYEQYF. The CDR3 nucleotides read TGTGCCAGCAGTAGTCGGACTAGCGGGACCCCCTACGAGCAGTACTTC.

The chain employs TRBV27 and TRBJ2-1, with 10 bases fitting TRBD2. Germline trimming cut 3 bases from V and 13 bases from J; bases unmatched to any gene: 6. Per the germline V gene, CDR1 is MNHEY and CDR2 is SMNVEV (reference sequence). CDR3 length equals 13 residues. In DNA form, the CDR3 reads TGTGCCAGCAGTTTCCAGCGGGAGGGCCACCAGTTCTTC. This encodes CASSFQREGHQFF.